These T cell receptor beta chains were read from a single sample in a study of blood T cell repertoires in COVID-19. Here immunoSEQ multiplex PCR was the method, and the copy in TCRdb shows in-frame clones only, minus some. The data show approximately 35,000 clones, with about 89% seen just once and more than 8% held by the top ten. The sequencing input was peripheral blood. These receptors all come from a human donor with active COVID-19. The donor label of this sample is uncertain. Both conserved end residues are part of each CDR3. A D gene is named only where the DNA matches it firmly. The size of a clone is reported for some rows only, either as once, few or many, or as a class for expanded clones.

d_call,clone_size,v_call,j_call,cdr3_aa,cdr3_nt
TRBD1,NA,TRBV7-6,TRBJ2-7,CASSLPGQVSSYEQYF,TGTGCCAGCAGCTTACCGGGACAGGTTAGCTCCTACGAGCAGTACTTC
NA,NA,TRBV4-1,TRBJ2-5,CASSQLGLVRETQYF,TGCGCCAGCAGCCAACTCGGACTTGTAAGGGAGACCCAGTACTTC
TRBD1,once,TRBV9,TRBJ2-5,CASSSGAQGETQYF,TGTGCCAGCAGCTCAGGGGCACAGGGGGAGACCCAGTACTTC
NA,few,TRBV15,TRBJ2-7,CATSKGGGTTYEQYF,TGTGCCACCAGCAAAGGGGGAGGGACAACCTACGAGCAGTACTTC
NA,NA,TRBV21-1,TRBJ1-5,CASSARQEPSRVGQPQHF,TGTGCCAGCAGCGCGCGACAGGAACCCAGCCGGGTGGGTCAGCCCCAGCATTTT
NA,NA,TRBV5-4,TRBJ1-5,CASSLQGNQPQHF,TGTGCCAGCAGCTTGCAGGGAAATCAGCCCCAGCATTTT
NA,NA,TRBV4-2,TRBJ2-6,CASSQERDSGANVLTF,TGTGCCAGCAGCCAAGAGAGGGACTCTGGGGCCAACGTCCTGACTTTC
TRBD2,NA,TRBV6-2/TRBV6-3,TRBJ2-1,CASSYGTSGYEQFF,TGTGCCAGCAGTTACGGGACTAGCGGATATGAGCAGTTCTTC
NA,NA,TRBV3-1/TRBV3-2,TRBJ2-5,CASSLLSGSNRETQYF,TGTGCCAGCAGCCTCCTTTCCGGGAGTAATCGAGAGACCCAGTACTTC
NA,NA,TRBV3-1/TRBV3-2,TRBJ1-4,CASSRGGSTNEKLFF,TGTGCCAGCAGCCGGGGGGGGTCAACTAATGAAAAACTGTTTTTT
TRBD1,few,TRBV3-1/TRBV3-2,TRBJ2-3,CASSQDLNRGQDTQYF,TGTGCCAGCAGCCAAGATTTAAACAGGGGGCAAGATACGCAGTATTTT
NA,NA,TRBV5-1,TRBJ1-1,CASSPQGKNTEAFF,TGCGCCAGCAGCCCCCAGGGAAAGAACACTGAAGCTTTCTTT
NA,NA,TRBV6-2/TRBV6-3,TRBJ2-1,CASSYVTAEQFF,TGTGCCAGCAGTTACGTGACAGCGGAGCAGTTCTTC
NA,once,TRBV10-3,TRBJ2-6,CAISEAASSGANVLTF,TGTGCCATCAGTGAGGCGGCAAGCTCTGGGGCCAACGTCCTGACTTTC
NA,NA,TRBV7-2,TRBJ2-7,CASSLGTAPWEQYF,TGTGCCAGCAGCTTAGGGACAGCGCCTTGGGAGCAGTACTTC
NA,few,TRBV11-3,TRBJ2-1,CASSLHVDNEQFF,TGTGCCAGCAGCTTGCACGTAGACAATGAGCAGTTCTTC
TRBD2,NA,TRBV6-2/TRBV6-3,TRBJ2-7,CASSPSGSVAYEQYF,TGTGCCAGCAGCCCCAGCGGGAGTGTCGCCTACGAGCAGTACTTC
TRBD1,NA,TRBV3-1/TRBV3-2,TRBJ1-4,CASSQEGQGATNEKLFF,TGTGCCAGCAGCCAAGAGGGACAGGGGGCAACTAATGAAAAACTGTTTTTT
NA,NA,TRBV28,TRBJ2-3,CANRGGNTDTQYF,TGTGCCAACAGGGGGGGGAACACAGATACGCAGTATTTT
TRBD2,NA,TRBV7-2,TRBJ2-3,CASSLNSGSGGTDTQYF,TGTGCCAGCAGCTTGAACTCAGGTAGCGGGGGTACAGATACGCAGTATTTT
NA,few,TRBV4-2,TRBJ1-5,CASSQDGAGGQPQHF,TGTGCCAGCAGCCAAGATGGGGCAGGTGGACAGCCCCAGCATTTT
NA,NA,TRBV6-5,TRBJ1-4,CASRPILGANEKLFF,TGTGCCAGCAGGCCAATCCTAGGGGCTAATGAAAAACTGTTTTTT
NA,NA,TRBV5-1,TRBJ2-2,CASSPYQDWRTGELFF,TGCGCCAGCAGCCCGTATCAGGACTGGCGCACCGGGGAGCTGTTTTTT
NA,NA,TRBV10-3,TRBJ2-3,CAIRSEVIVPTDTQYF,TGTGCCATCAGGAGCGAAGTTATAGTTCCCACAGATACGCAGTATTTT
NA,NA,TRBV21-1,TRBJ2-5,CASSKLNNQETQYF,TGTGCCAGCAGCAAACTGAACAACCAAGAGACCCAGTACTTC
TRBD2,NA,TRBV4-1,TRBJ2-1,CASSQDEAFTSGRNEQFF,TGCGCCAGCAGCCAAGACGAGGCTTTCACTAGCGGGAGAAATGAGCAGTTCTTC
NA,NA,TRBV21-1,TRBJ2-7,CASSESGRTLSYEQYF,TGTGCCAGCAGCGAAAGCGGCAGGACCTTGTCCTACGAGCAGTACTTC
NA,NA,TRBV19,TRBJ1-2,CASSIDINYGYTF,TGTGCCAGTAGTATAGACATTAACTATGGCTACACCTTC
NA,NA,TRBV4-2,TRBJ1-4,CASSQDTHGLDEKLFF,TGTGCCAGCAGCCAAGATACACATGGTTTGGATGAAAAACTGTTTTTT
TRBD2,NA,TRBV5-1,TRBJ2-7,CASSLGVAGAYEQYF,TGCGCCAGCAGCTTGGGAGTAGCGGGGGCCTACGAGCAGTACTTC
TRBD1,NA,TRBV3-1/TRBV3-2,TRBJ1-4,CASSQDPTGGHEKLFF,TGTGCCAGCAGCCAAGACCCCACAGGGGGCCATGAAAAACTGTTTTTT
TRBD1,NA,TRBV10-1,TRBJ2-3,CASSSGQGTDTQYF,TGCGCCAGCAGCTCGGGACAGGGGACAGATACGCAGTATTTT
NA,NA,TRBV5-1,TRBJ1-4,CASSLSPGSNEKLFF,TGCGCCAGCAGCTTGTCACCGGGGAGCAATGAAAAACTGTTTTTT
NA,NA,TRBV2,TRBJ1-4,CASSESGKNEKLFF,TGTGCCAGCAGTGAGTCAGGGAAAAATGAAAAACTGTTTTTT
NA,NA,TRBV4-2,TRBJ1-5,CASSQGRDQPQHF,TGTGCCAGCAGCCAAGGCAGGGATCAGCCCCAGCATTTT
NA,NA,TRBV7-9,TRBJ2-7,CASSLTLEQYF,TGTGCCAGCAGCCTCACTCTGGAGCAGTACTTC